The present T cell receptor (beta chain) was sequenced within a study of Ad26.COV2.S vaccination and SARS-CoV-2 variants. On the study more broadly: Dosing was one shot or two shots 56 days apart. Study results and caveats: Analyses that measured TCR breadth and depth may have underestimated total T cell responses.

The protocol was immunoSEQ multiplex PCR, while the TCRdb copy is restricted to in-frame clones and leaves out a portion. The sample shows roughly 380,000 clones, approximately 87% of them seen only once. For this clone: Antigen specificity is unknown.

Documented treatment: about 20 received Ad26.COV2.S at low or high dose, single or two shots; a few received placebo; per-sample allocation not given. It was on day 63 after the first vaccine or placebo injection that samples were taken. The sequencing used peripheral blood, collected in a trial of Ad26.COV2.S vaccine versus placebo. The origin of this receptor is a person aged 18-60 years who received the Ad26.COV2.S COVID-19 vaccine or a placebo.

The CDR3 DNA reads as TGTGCCAGCAGCGTCCAGGGGTTCCCCACAGATACGCAGTATTTT. Translated: CASSVQGFPTDTQYF. The V gene is TRBV9, the J gene TRBJ2-3; a weak D match, TRBD1 (6 bases). The CDR3 contains 15 residues. Germline V gene lookup returns CDR1 SGDLS and CDR2 YYNGEE. Trimming removed 2 bases from V and 2 bases from J, with 12 bases in between.